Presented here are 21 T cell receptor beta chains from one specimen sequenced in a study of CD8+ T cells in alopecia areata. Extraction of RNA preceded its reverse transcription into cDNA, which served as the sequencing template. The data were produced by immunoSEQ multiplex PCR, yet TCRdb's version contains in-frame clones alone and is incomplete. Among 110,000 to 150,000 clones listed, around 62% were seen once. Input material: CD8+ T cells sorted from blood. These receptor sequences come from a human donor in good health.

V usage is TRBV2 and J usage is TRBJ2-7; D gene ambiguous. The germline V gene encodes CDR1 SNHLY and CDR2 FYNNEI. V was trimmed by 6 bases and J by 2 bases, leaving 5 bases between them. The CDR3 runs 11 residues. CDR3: CASRPTYEQYF. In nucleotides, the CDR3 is TGTGCCAGCAGGCCAACCTACGAGCAGTACTTC.

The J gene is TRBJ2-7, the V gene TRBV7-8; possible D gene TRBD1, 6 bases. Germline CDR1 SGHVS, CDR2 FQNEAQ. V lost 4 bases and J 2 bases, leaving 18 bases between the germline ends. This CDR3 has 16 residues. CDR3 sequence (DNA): TGTGCCAGCAGCTCCAAACAGGGTAGAACGCCCTACGAGCAGTACTTC. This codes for CASSSKQGRTPYEQYF.

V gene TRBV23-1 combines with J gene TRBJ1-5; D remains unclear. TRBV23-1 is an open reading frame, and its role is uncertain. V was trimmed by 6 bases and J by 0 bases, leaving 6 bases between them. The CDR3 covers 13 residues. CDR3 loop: CASSPPSNQPQHF. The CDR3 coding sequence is TGCGCCAGCAGCCCACCTAGCAATCAGCCCCAGCATTTT.

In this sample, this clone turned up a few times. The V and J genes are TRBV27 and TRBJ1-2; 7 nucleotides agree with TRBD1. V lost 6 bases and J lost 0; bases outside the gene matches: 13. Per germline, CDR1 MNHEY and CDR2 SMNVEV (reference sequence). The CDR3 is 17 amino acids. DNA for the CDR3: TGTGCCAGCAGCCGCGCCGGGACAGCCACCTCTAACTATGGCTACACCTTC. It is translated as CASSRAGTATSNYGYTF.

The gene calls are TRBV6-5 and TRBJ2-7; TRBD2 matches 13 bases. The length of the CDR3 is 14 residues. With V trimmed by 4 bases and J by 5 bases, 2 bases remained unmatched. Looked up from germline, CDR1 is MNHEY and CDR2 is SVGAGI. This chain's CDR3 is CASSLGTSGNEQYF. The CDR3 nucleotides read TGTGCCAGCAGTTTGGGGACTAGCGGGAACGAGCAGTACTTC.

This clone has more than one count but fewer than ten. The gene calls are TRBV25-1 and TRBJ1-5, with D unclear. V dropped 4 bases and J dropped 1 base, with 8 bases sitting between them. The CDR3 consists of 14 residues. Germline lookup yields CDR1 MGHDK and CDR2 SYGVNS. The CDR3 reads CASSVLSSNQPQHF. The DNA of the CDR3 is TGTGCCAGCAGTGTCTTGAGCAGCAATCAGCCCCAGCATTTT.

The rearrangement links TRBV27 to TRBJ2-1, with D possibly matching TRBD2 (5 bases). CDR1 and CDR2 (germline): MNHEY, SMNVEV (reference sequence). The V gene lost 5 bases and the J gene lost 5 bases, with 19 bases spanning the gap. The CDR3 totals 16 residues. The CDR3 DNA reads TGTGCCAGCAGTCCGCAGATGAGCGGAGCCGACAATGAGCAGTTCTTC. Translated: CASSPQMSGADNEQFF.

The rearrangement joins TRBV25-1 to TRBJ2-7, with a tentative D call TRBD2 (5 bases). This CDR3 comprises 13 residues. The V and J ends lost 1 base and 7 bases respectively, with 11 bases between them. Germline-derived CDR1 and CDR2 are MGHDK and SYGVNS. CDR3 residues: CASSEFGSGEQYF. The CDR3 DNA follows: TGTGCCAGCAGTGAATTCGGGTCGGGAGAGCAGTACTTC.

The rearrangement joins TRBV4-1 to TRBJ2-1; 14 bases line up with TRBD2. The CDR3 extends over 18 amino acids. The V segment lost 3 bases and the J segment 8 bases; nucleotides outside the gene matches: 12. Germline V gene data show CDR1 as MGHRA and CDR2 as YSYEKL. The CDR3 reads CASSQGPGTSGSVHEQFF. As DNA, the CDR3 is TGCGCCAGCAGCCAGGGGCCTGGGACTAGCGGGAGTGTACATGAGCAGTTCTTC.

Here the CDR3 DNA reads TGTGCCAGCAGTCCGTGGACCCTCAGCACCGGGGAGCTGTTTTTT. Translating it yields CASSPWTLSTGELFF. J is TRBJ2-2 and V is TRBV6-6; no firm D call. This CDR3 has 15 residues. Trimming removed 5 bases at V and 4 bases at J, with 14 bases between. Germline CDR1 reads MNHNY; CDR2 reads SVGAGI (reference sequence).

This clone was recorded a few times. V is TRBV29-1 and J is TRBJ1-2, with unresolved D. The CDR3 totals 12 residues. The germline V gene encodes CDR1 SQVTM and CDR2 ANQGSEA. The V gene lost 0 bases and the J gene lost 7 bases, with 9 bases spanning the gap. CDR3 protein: CSVEDTGTGYTF. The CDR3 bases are TGCAGCGTTGAAGACACCGGTACTGGCTACACCTTC.

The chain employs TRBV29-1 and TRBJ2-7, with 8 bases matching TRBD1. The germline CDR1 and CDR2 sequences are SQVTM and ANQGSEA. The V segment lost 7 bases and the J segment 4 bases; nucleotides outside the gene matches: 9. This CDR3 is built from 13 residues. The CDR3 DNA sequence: TGCAGCGCCGAACAGGGGGACGGATACGAGCAGTACTTC. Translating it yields CSAEQGDGYEQYF.

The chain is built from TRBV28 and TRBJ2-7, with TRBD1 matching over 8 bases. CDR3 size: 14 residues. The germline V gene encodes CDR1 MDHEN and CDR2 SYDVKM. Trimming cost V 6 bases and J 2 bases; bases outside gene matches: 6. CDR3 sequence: CASSRGTGAYEQYF. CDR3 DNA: TGTGCCAGCAGCCGGGGGACAGGTGCCTACGAGCAGTACTTC.

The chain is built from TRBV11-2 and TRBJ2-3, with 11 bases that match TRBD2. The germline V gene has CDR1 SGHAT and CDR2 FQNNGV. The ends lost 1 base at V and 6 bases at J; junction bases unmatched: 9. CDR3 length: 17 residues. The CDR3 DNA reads TGTGCCAGCAGCTTAGTTCTAGCGGGAGGTCCTCTGGATACGCAGTATTTT. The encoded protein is CASSLVLAGGPLDTQYF.

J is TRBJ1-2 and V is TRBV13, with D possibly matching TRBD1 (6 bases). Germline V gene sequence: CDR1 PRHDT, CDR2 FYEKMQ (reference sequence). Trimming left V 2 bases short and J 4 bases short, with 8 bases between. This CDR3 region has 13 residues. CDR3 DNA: TGTGCCAGCAGCTTACAGGACAGCTATGGCTACACCTTC. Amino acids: CASSLQDSYGYTF.

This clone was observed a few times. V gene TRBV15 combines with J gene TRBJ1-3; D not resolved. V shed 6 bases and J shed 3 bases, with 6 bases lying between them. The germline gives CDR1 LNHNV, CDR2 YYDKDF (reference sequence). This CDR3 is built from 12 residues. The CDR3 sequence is CATRGDGNTIYF. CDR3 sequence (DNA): TGTGCCACCAGGGGTGATGGAAACACCATATATTTT.

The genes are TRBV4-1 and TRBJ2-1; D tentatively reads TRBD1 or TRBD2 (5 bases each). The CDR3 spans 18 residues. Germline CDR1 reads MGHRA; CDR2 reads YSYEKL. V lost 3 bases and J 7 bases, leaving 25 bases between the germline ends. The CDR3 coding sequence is TGCGCCAGCAGCCAGGGGACCCCCGTTAGCCTCACGCGGAATGAGCAGTTCTTC. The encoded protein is CASSQGTPVSLTRNEQFF.

CDR3 in amino acids: CASSYSPHEQYF. As DNA, the CDR3 is TGTGCCAGCAGTTACTCCCCCCACGAGCAGTACTTC. V is TRBV6-6 and J is TRBJ2-7, with D hard to call. Germline CDR1 is MNHNY and CDR2 is SVGAGI (reference sequence). The CDR3 runs 12 residues. V gave up 0 bases and J gave up 5 bases, with 5 bases separating them.

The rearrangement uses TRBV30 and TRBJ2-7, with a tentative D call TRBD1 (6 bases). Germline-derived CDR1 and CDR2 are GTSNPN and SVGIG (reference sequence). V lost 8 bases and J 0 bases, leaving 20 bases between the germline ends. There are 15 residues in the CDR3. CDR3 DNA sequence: TGTGCCCAAAGACGGGACACTGTTTTCTCCTACGAGCAGTACTTC. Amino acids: CAQRRDTVFSYEQYF.

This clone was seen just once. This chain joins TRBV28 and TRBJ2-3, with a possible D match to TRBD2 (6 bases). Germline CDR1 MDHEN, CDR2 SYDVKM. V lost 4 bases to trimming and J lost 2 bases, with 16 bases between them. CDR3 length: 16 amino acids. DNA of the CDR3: TGTGCCAGCAGTTACCCTCTGGAGGGGCACACAGATACGCAGTATTTT. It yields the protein CASSYPLEGHTDTQYF.

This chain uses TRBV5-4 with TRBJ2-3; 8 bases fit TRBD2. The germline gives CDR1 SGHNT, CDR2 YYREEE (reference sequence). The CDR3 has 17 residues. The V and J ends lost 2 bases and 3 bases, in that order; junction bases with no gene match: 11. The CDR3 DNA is TGTGCCAGCAGCTTTCCGGGAAGCGGGAGACGGACAGATACGCAGTATTTT. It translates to CASSFPGSGRRTDTQYF. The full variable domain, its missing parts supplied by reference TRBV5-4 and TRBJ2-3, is ETGVTQSPTHLIKTRGQQVTLRCSSQSGHNTVSWYQQALGQGPQFIFQYYREEENGRGNFPPRFSGLQFPNYSSELNVNALELDDSALYLCASSFPGSGRRTDTQYFGPGTRLTVL.